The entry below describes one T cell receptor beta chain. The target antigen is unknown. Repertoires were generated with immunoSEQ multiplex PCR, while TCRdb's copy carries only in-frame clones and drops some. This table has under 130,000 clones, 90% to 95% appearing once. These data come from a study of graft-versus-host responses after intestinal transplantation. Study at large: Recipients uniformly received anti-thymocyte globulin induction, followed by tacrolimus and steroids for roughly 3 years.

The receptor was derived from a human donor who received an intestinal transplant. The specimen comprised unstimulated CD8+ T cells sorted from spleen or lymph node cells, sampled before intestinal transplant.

CDR3 loop: CASSGERRDSPYSPFYGYTF. The CDR3 nucleotides are TGTGCCAGCAGCGGGGAGAGAAGGGACAGTCCTTATTCCCCCTTTTATGGCTACACCTTC. V gene TRBV5-4 combines with J gene TRBJ1-2; TRBD1 agrees at 7 bases. With V trimmed by 4 bases and J by 5 bases, 26 bases remained unmatched. This CDR3 contains 20 residues. Germline CDR1 SGHNT, CDR2 YYREEE (reference sequence).